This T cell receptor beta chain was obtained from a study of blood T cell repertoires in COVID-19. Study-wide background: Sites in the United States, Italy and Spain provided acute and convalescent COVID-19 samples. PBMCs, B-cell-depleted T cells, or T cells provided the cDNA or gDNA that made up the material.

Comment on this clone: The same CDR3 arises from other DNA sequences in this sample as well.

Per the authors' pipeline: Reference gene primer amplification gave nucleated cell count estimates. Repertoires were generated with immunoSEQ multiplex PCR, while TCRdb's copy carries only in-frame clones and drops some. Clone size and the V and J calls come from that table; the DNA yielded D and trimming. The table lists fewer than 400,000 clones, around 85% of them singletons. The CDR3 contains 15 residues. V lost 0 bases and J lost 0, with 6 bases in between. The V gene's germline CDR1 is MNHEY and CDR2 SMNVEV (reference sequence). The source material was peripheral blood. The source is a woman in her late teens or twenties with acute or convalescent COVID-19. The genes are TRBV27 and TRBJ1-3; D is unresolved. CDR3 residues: CASSLSASSGNTIYF. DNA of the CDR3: TGTGCCAGCAGTTTATCTGCCAGCTCTGGAAACACCATATATTTT.